This TCR beta chain was observed in a study of neurological immune-mediated disorders. Overall study results and limits: There were no CDR3 amino acid sequences shared by expanded clones across subjects, a result suggesting private repertoires in all groups.

TCRdb re-called the 5' RACE reads through MiXCR, storing one row per CDR3 protein. In the table there are some 60,000 distinct CDR3 sequences, around 10% of which are singletons. The time point is: longitudinal time-point 2. The CDR3 is 17 residues long. From germline, CDR1 is SGHRS and CDR2 YFSETQ. Trimming removed 3 bases from V and 1 base from J; junction bases left unmatched: 5. This clonotype was seen a few times. Antigen specificity is unknown. This sequence originates from a young man in good health. The specimen sequenced was PBMCs. This sequence joins TRBV5-1 and TRBJ2-2; 11 nucleotides line up with TRBD2. CDR3 nucleotides: TGCGCCAGCAGCTCTCAAACTAGCGGGAGGAACACCGGGGAGCTGTTTTTT. Its protein product is CASSSQTSGRNTGELFF. Complete variable domain (other parts from reference TRBV5-1 and TRBJ2-2): KAGVTQTPRYLIKTRGQQVTLSCSPISGHRSVSWYQQTPGQGLQFLFEYFSETQRNKGNFPGRFSGRQFSNSRSEMNVSTLELGDSALYLCASSSQTSGRNTGELFFGEGSRLTVL.